This is a list of T cell receptor beta chains from one sample in a study of T-cell memory formation after mild COVID-19. TCRdb reanalysed the 5' RACE reads using MiXCR and keeps one entry per CDR3 protein. This table holds around 420,000 distinct CDR3 sequences, more than 20% found once. Sequencing input: PBMCs or a T cell subset sorted from them (not recorded which). These TCRs come from an adult woman who had mild COVID-19 (a few samples of this study predate the infection). Cell type and time point are not known. CDR3s include the opening cysteine and the closing phenylalanine or tryptophan. Each record gives: V gene, D gene, CDR3 length, clone size, J gene, CDR3 DNA, CDR3 protein. The D gene is left open where the match is weak. Size is stated for part of the rows, as once, few or many counts, or as a class when the clone is expanded.

>TRBV4-1|-|13|-|TRBJ2-1
TGCGCCAGCAGCCAAGGTCTCGTCTATGAGCAGTTCTTC
CASSQGLVYEQFF
>TRBV30|-|12|-|TRBJ2-7
TGTGCCTGGACCCAAGCCGGGTACGAGCAGTACTTC
CAWTQAGYEQYF
>TRBV20-1|-|15|-|TRBJ2-5
TGCAGTGCACTGAGTAGCGGAAGCGTTCAAGAGACCCAGTACTTC
CSALSSGSVQETQYF
>TRBV5-1|-|15|many|TRBJ1-1
TGCGCCAGCATGACCGGCGGGGGGATGAACACTGAAGCTTTCTTT
CASMTGGGMNTEAFF
>TRBV6-2/TRBV6-3|-|11|-|TRBJ2-7
TGTGCCAGCGCTGGGGTCTACGAGCAGTACTTC
CASAGVYEQYF
>TRBV29-1|-|17|few|TRBJ2-1
TGCAGCGGTTTAGGGCCCCTCACCGGGCCCACCAGGGAAGAGCAGTTCTTC
CSGLGPLTGPTREEQFF
>TRBV11-3|TRBD1|15|-|TRBJ2-5
TGTGCCAGCAGCTTACAACAGACAGGGGTGGAGACCCAGTACTTC
CASSLQQTGVETQYF
>TRBV5-1|TRBD1|16|few|TRBJ2-7
TGCGCCAGCAGCTTGTTGGCCCCGGGACAGTCCTACGAGCAGTACTTC
CASSLLAPGQSYEQYF
>TRBV12-5|TRBD2|15|-|TRBJ2-1
TGTGCTAGTGGTTTGGGAGGTCTCGGGGGGAATGAGCAGTTCTTC
CASGLGGLGGNEQFF
>TRBV4-2|-|13|-|TRBJ2-5
TGTGCCAGCAGCCAAGAGGGCCAAGAGACCCAGTACTTC
CASSQEGQETQYF
>TRBV7-8|-|16|-|TRBJ1-1
TGTGCCAGCAGCGTATTCCCACCAGGCCGGGACACTGAAGCTTTCTTT
CASSVFPPGRDTEAFF
>TRBV2|TRBD1|14|-|TRBJ1-1
TGTGCCAGCAGTAACAACTTTCAGGGGGTAAAAGCTTTCTTT
CASSNNFQGVKAFF
>TRBV21-1|-|16|-|TRBJ2-3
TGTGCCAGCAGCAAAGGGTGGCAGGGTTGGGCAGATACGCAGTATTTT
CASSKGWQGWADTQYF
>TRBV24-1|-|12|-|TRBJ1-2
TGTGCCACCAGTGGTCAGGGCGGCGGCTACACCTTC
CATSGQGGGYTF
>TRBV11-2|-|15|-|TRBJ2-7
TGTGCCAGCAGCTTAGTTAATGGACACAGTACGCAGCAGTACTTC
CASSLVNGHSTQQYF
>TRBV4-3|TRBD2|17|few|TRBJ2-7
TGCGCCAGCAGCCAAGATCGCTTTCCAGCGGGGAACTACGAGCAGTACTTC
CASSQDRFPAGNYEQYF
>TRBV5-1|-|14|-|TRBJ1-2
TGCGCCAGCAGCTCCAGGGACGATGACTATGGCTACACCTTC
CASSSRDDDYGYTF
>TRBV3-1|TRBD1|17|few|TRBJ1-2
TGTGCCAGCAGCCGGGTCGACAGGGTATCACTCAACTATGGCTACACCTTC
CASSRVDRVSLNYGYTF
>TRBV7-2|-|13|few|TRBJ1-1
TGTGCCAGCAGCCTTGGCGAATTTGCTGAAGCTTTCTTT
CASSLGEFAEAFF
>TRBV6-5|-|14|few|TRBJ1-1
TGTGCCAGCAGCTCCCAAGCCCTGAACACTGAAGCTTTCTTT
CASSSQALNTEAFF
>TRBV14|-|14|-|TRBJ2-1
TGTGCCAGCAGCCAAGTCCGGGTTTACAATGAGCAGTTCTTC
CASSQVRVYNEQFF
>TRBV12-3/TRBV12-4|-|13|-|TRBJ1-1
TGTGCCAGCGCGCCAATCGGGGGCACTGAAGCTTTCTTT
CASAPIGGTEAFF
>TRBV20-1|-|11|few|TRBJ2-3
TGCAGTGCTAGGGACGGGGATACGCAGTATTTT
CSARDGDTQYF
>TRBV12-3/TRBV12-4|TRBD1|14|-|TRBJ1-2
TGTGCCAGCAGTGGACAGGGTGATAACTATGGCTACACCTTC
CASSGQGDNYGYTF
>TRBV7-9|-|14|-|TRBJ2-1
TGTGCCAGCAGCTTATTTGACCTAAGCAATGAGCAGTTCTTC
CASSLFDLSNEQFF
>TRBV7-9|-|13|-|TRBJ2-2
TGTGCCACACACACTATGGGCCCCGGGGAGCTGTTTTTT
CATHTMGPGELFF
>TRBV24-1|-|18|few|TRBJ1-2
TGTGCCACCAGTGACCTCCGAGGGGACGGAACTTCTAACTATGGCTACACCTTC
CATSDLRGDGTSNYGYTF
>TRBV20-1|TRBD1|14|-|TRBJ2-7
TGCAGTGCGCCGGACAGGGGCAGTTCCTACGAGCAGTACTTC
CSAPDRGSSYEQYF
>TRBV9|-|17|-|TRBJ2-3
TGTGCCAGCAGCGTAGCTCTGGCGGGGGCTAGCACAGATACGCAGTATTTT
CASSVALAGASTDTQYF
>TRBV6-1|TRBD1|11|few|TRBJ1-1
TGTGCCAGCTCGAACAGGGGTAAAGCTTTCTTT
CASSNRGKAFF
>TRBV29-1|TRBD2|14|-|TRBJ2-1
TGCAGCGTTGATACAGCGGGGACCTACAATGAGCAGTTCTTC
CSVDTAGTYNEQFF
>TRBV6-5|TRBD1|17|-|TRBJ1-1
TGTGCCAGCAGAACTATGGGGGGGACAGGACGGAACACTGAAGCTTTCTTT
CASRTMGGTGRNTEAFF
>TRBV7-9|-|12|few|TRBJ2-5
TGTGCCAGCTCCCCGCGGCCAGAGACCCAGTACTTC
CASSPRPETQYF
>TRBV4-2|-|16|-|TRBJ2-5
TGTGCCAGCAGCCAAGAGGGGGACCGTCGGGGAGAGACCCAGTACTTC
CASSQEGDRRGETQYF
>TRBV11-2|-|16|-|TRBJ2-3
TGTGCCAGCAGCGGAGGGACGAAGAGGCGAGCAGATACGCAGTATTTT
CASSGGTKRRADTQYF
>TRBV27|TRBD1|15|few|TRBJ2-1
TGTGCCAGCGCGGTAGGGGGGACAGGCTACAATGAGCAGTTCTTC
CASAVGGTGYNEQFF
>TRBV10-3|TRBD2|16|few|TRBJ2-1
TGTGCCATCAGTGAGACTAGCGGGAGGGTTAACAATGAGCAGTTCTTC
CAISETSGRVNNEQFF
>TRBV29-1|TRBD2|15|-|TRBJ2-3
TGCAGCGTTTCGACTAGCGGGAGGAACCCAGATACGCAGTATTTT
CSVSTSGRNPDTQYF
>TRBV29-1|TRBD1|15|once|TRBJ1-5
TGCAGCGTTGTTTCGGCGGACAGGCCCAAGGGGCCCCAGCATTTT
CSVVSADRPKGPQHF
>TRBV25-1|-|15|-|TRBJ2-1
TGTGCCAGCAGTGAATCAGGGGGACGGGGGAATGAGCAGTTCTTC
CASSESGGRGNEQFF
>TRBV5-1|-|14|-|TRBJ2-3
TGCGCCAGCAGCTTCGGAGACCCCACAGATACGCAGTATTTT
CASSFGDPTDTQYF
>TRBV19|-|17|-|TRBJ2-2
TGTGCCAGTAGTATAACTCTGGCCAGTACGAACACCGGGGAGCTGTTTTTT
CASSITLASTNTGELFF